One T cell receptor beta chain is described in this entry. The data originate from a study of T cell responses to AZD1222 COVID-19 vaccine. Deletions cut 6 bases from V and 0 bases from J, with 11 bases between. The germline CDR1 and CDR2 sequences are KGHSH and LQKENI. The CDR3 has 14 residues. Clones were read by immunoSEQ multiplex PCR, and TCRdb kept only the in-frame ones, dropping some. The sample records about 160,000 clones, about 90% being singletons. V gene TRBV18 combines with J gene TRBJ1-1; D gene ambiguous. This specimen consisted of peripheral blood, obtained on day 0 of AZD1222 vaccination. The receptor's source is an adult in good health. This CDR3 is CASSTKPMNTEAFF. CDR3 DNA sequence: TGTGCCAGCTCGACCAAGCCCATGAACACTGAAGCTTTCTTT.